The 20 T cell receptor beta chains reported below all come from one sample, sequenced in a study of cytomegalovirus exposure and HLA in healthy donors. A multiplex PCR was run with 60 Vbeta primers and 13 Jbeta primers. Generated by immunoSEQ multiplex PCR, the TCRdb table keeps only in-frame clones and is missing some. The table shows some 170,000 clones, with around 74% occurring only once. Sequencing was carried out using PBMCs. The receptors shown here come from a male donor in good health and CMV-seronegative.

The CDR3 reads CASSPRETQYF. The CDR3 DNA reads as TGTGCCAGCAGTCCCAGGGAGACCCAGTACTTC. The V and J genes are TRBV7-2 and TRBJ2-5, with D unclear. This CDR3 comprises 11 residues. The V gene lost 6 bases and the J gene lost 5 bases, with 7 bases spanning the gap. Germline lookup yields CDR1 SGHTA and CDR2 FQGNSA.

This clone appeared once. The chain joins TRBV27 to TRBJ2-5; TRBD1 is a possible D gene (6 bases). Near its end, the DNA agrees better with TRBJ2-7, so the J call may be wrong. Looked up from germline, CDR1 is MNHEY and CDR2 is SMNVEV (reference sequence). CDR3 length equals 17 residues. The CDR3 bases are TGTGCCAGCAGTTATTATCCCGGGACAATGAGCTCCTACGAGCAGTACTTC. Its translation: CASSYYPGTMSSYEQYF.

The J gene is TRBJ1-2, the V gene TRBV5-1; a possible D gene is TRBD1 (6 bases). CDR1 SGHRS and CDR2 YFSETQ come from the germline V gene. Trimming left V 3 bases short and J 6 bases short, with 12 bases between. This CDR3 is built from 13 residues. The CDR3 DNA follows: TGCGCCAGCAGCTCGGACAGTGTGGATGGCTACACCTTC. This translates into CASSSDSVDGYTF.

The V call is TRBV9, the J call TRBJ2-1, with 8 bases lining up with TRBD2. V shed 4 bases and J 3 bases; nucleotides not matched to a gene: 12. There are 17 residues in the CDR3. Germline values: CDR1 SGDLS, CDR2 YYNGEE. CDR3 amino acids: CASSFRRGGRGYNEQFF. CDR3 in DNA: TGTGCCAGCAGCTTCCGACGGGGGGGCCGAGGCTACAATGAGCAGTTCTTC.

The CDR3 loop reads CASSDRSYEQYF. Here the CDR3 DNA reads TGTGCCAGCAGCGATAGATCCTACGAGCAGTACTTC. V and J are TRBV2 and TRBJ2-7; no firm D call. The germline V gene has CDR1 SNHLY and CDR2 FYNNEI. Between the trimmed V and J ends, which lost 6 bases and 1 base, there was a span of 7 bases. This CDR3 has 12 amino acids.

The rearrangement links TRBV6-5 to TRBJ1-2; D unclear. V lost 8 bases to trimming and J lost 4 bases, with 17 bases between them. Germline CDR1 and CDR2: MNHEY and SVGAGI. The CDR3 runs 14 residues. The CDR3 region is CASGRGGVPYGYTF. The CDR3 nucleotides are TGTGCCAGCGGCCGCGGCGGGGTTCCCTATGGCTACACCTTC.

The chain employs TRBV7-8 and TRBJ2-1; 13 bases fit TRBD2. After removal of 5 bases from V and 2 bases from J, the junction contained 6 bases not matched to a gene. There are 17 residues in the CDR3. Germline V gene data show CDR1 as SGHVS and CDR2 as FQNEAQ. CDR3 loop: CASSPWTSGGPYNEQFF. DNA of the CDR3: TGTGCCAGCAGCCCCTGGACTAGCGGGGGCCCCTACAATGAGCAGTTCTTC.

The rearrangement links TRBV9 to TRBJ2-1; 14 bases align to TRBD2. Per the germline V gene, CDR1 is SGDLS and CDR2 is YYNGEE. The V gene end was trimmed by 0 bases and the J gene end by 7 bases; junction bases not matched to a gene: 15. The CDR3 runs 20 residues. The CDR3 loop is CASSVDPYPGLAGERNEQFF. CDR3 DNA: TGTGCCAGCAGCGTAGACCCCTATCCGGGACTAGCGGGAGAGAGGAATGAGCAGTTCTTC.

This clone was recorded a few times. This rearrangement joins TRBV5-1 to TRBJ2-5; possible D gene TRBD1, 5 bases. This CDR3 region has 14 residues. Germline-derived CDR1 and CDR2 are SGHRS and YFSETQ. The V end lost 1 base, the J end lost 0 bases, and 7 bases lay between the germline ends. The CDR3 DNA sequence: TGCGCCAGCAGCTTGATACAGGACCAAGAGACCCAGTACTTC. Residues: CASSLIQDQETQYF. The whole variable domain, filled in from reference TRBV5-1 and TRBJ2-5, reads KAGVTQTPRYLIKTRGQQVTLSCSPISGHRSVSWYQQTPGQGLQFLFEYFSETQRNKGNFPGRFSGRQFSNSRSEMNVSTLELGDSALYLCASSLIQDQETQYFGPGTRLLVL.

The chain combines TRBV16 with TRBJ2-2, with 8 bases fitting TRBD1. The CDR3 consists of 15 residues. Looked up from germline, CDR1 is KGHSY and CDR2 is FQNENV. Losses at the gene ends were 2 bases for V and 2 bases for J; bases not matched to a gene: 1. DNA of the CDR3: TGTGCCAGCAGCCAACAGGGGGCCAACACCGGGGAGCTGTTTTTT. Protein sequence: CASSQQGANTGELFF.

In this sample, this clone turned up once. V and J are TRBV6-1 and TRBJ2-7, with 8 nucleotides matching TRBD1. This CDR3 spans 15 amino acids. The V segment lost 7 bases and the J segment 2 bases; nucleotides outside the gene matches: 10. Germline assignment: CDR1 MNHNS and CDR2 SASEGT. The DNA for the CDR3 is TGTGCCAGCACCGGACCCCGGGACAGGACCTACGAGCAGTACTTC. Translation: CASTGPRDRTYEQYF.

Regarding this clone: Compared with germline, one end of the junction differs, possibly owing to a read error. The chain is built from TRBV7-9 and TRBJ1-3, with a weak D call TRBD1 (6 bases). The CDR3 totals 16 residues. Per germline, CDR1 SEHNR and CDR2 FQNEAQ (reference sequence). CDR3 residues: CSSTDPDRPSGNTIYF. CDR3 bases: TGTTCCAGCACCGACCCCGACAGGCCCTCTGGAAACACCATATATTTT.

The V call is TRBV15, the J call TRBJ1-2; no clear D. Germline CDR1 reads LNHNV; CDR2 reads YYDKDF (reference sequence). Trimming pared 0 bases from V and 12 bases from J, leaving 14 bases between. The CDR3 is 13 residues long. In DNA, the CDR3 is TGTGCCACCAGCAGAGATCGTTCGGCAGGAAACACCTTC. Translated, it gives CATSRDRSAGNTF. Based on the CDR3 plus reference TRBV15 and TRBJ1-2, the full variable domain is DAMVIQNPRYQVTQFGKPVTLSCSQTLNHNVMYWYQQKSSQAPKLLFHYYDKDFNNEADTPDNFQSRRPNTSFCFLDIRSPGLGDTAMYLCATSRDRSAGNTFGSGTRLTVV.

V gene TRBV6-5 combines with J gene TRBJ1-1; 9 bases agree with TRBD1. The CDR3 loop spans 16 amino acids. Per germline, CDR1 MNHEY and CDR2 SVGAGI. V lost 4 bases and J lost 4; bases outside the gene matches: 10. Written as DNA, the CDR3 is TGTGCCAGCAGTTTCCCTTCGGGGACAGGGAGCACTGAAGCTTTCTTT. It yields the protein CASSFPSGTGSTEAFF.

V gene TRBV30 combines with J gene TRBJ2-7; 11 positions match TRBD1. Germline V CDR1 and CDR2: GTSNPN, SVGIG (reference sequence). J lost 4 bases, V lost 3 bases, and 5 bases had no gene match. This CDR3 has 14 amino acids. The chain's CDR3 is CAWSFGTGGYEQYF. Written as DNA, the CDR3 is TGTGCCTGGAGCTTCGGGACAGGGGGGTACGAGCAGTACTTC.

The V and J genes are TRBV11-2 and TRBJ2-3; 9 bases are a match to TRBD1. Germline CDR1 reads SGHAT; CDR2 reads FQNNGV. V trimming: 2 bases; J trimming: 3 bases; junction bases outside the gene matches: 6. This CDR3 comprises 16 residues. The CDR3 nucleotides are TGTGCCAGCAGCTTATTTTGGACAGGGGTGACAGATACGCAGTATTTT. Its protein product is CASSLFWTGVTDTQYF.

This clone came up a few times. The chain couples TRBV25-1 to TRBJ2-3, with TRBD2 matching 12 bases. Germline CDR1 and CDR2: MGHDK and SYGVNS. With 5 bases clipped from V and 0 bases from J, the junction kept 6 bases outside the gene matches. The CDR3 runs 17 residues. The CDR3 bases are TGTGCCAGCAGTTCTAGCGGGAGGGTGGCTAGCACAGATACGCAGTATTTT. Translation gives CASSSSGRVASTDTQYF.

This clone turned up a few times. CDR3 in DNA: TGCGCCAGCAGCCAAGATGCTGGGGGGGCTGATCAGCCCCAGCATTTT. This sequence encodes CASSQDAGGADQPQHF. This chain uses TRBV4-1 with TRBJ1-5; D might be TRBD1 (6 bases). The V gene's germline CDR1 is MGHRA and CDR2 YSYEKL. V lost 0 bases, J lost 5 bases, and 14 bases lay in between. This CDR3 has 16 residues.

The chain uses TRBV7-9 and TRBJ2-1, with 8 bases that match TRBD2. V trimming: 1 base; J trimming: 6 bases; junction bases outside the gene matches: 5. This CDR3 has 15 amino acids. Germline V gives CDR1 SEHNR, CDR2 FQNEAQ (reference sequence). This chain's CDR3 is CASSLGLALGNEQFF. The CDR3, as DNA: TGTGCCAGCAGCTTAGGACTAGCGCTGGGCAATGAGCAGTTCTTC.

The CDR3: CASSPRDGNLGTEAFF. The DNA of the CDR3 is TGTGCCAGCTCACCTAGAGACGGGAACTTGGGCACTGAAGCTTTCTTT. The rearrangement joins TRBV18 to TRBJ1-1, with D hard to call. The CDR3 is made up of 16 amino acids. In germline, CDR1 is KGHSH, CDR2 LQKENI. V lost 3 bases to trimming and J lost 4 bases, with 18 bases between them.